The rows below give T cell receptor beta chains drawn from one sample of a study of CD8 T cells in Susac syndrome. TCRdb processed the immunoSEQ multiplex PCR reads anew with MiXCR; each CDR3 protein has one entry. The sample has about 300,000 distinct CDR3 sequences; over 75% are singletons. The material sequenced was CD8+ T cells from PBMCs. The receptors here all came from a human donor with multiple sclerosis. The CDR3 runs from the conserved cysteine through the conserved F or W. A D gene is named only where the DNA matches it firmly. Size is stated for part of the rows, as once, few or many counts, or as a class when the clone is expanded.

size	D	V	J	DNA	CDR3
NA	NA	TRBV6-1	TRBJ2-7	TGTGCCAGCAGTTACGGAGGGCGGGAATACTACGAGCAGTACTTC	CASSYGGREYYEQYF
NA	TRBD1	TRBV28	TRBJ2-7	TGTGCCAGCGTCGACAGGGGGAGGTTCCACGAGCAGTACTTC	CASVDRGRFHEQYF
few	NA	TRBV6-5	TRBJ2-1	TGTGCCAGCAGCAAAGGACACAACTCCTACAATGAGCAGTTCTTC	CASSKGHNSYNEQFF
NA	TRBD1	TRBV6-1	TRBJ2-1	TGTGCCAGCAGTGCACAGGGGGTTTTCGACAATGAGCAGTTCTTC	CASSAQGVFDNEQFF
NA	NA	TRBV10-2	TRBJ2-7	TGCGCCAGCAGTGAGGACGGCTACGAGCAGTACTTC	CASSEDGYEQYF
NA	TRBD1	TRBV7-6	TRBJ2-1	TGTGCCAGCAGCTCCGAACAGGGGGTGTCCTACAATGAGCAGTTCTTC	CASSSEQGVSYNEQFF
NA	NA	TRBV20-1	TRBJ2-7	TGCAGTGCGAAACACGGCCTCTCCTACGAGCAGTACTTC	CSAKHGLSYEQYF
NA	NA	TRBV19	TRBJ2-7	TGTGCCAGTAGTATGGCTCTAGCCCGGGTGGAGCAGTACTTC	CASSMALARVEQYF
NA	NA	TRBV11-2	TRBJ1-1	TGTGCCAGCAGCTTTCAGGAGGGGTTCACTGAAGCTTTCTTT	CASSFQEGFTEAFF
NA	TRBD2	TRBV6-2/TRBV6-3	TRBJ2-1	TGTGCCAGCAGTTCTCTAGCGGGAGCGAGTGAGCAGTTCTTC	CASSSLAGASEQFF
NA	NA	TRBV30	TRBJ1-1	TGTGCCTGGAGTGTCGGGGTCCAAAACACTGAAGCTTTCTTT	CAWSVGVQNTEAFF
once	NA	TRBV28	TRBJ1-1	NA	CASSSSGLRWGMNTEAFF
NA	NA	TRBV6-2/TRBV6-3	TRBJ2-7	TGTGCCAGCAGCCCCGCCTACCTAGAGCAGTACTTC	CASSPAYLEQYF
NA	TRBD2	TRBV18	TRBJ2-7	TGTGCCAGCTCAGCAGAAGTGGGACTATTCTACGAGCAGTACTTC	CASSAEVGLFYEQYF
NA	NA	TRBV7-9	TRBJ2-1	TGTGCCAGCAGTACCGTGCCCAATGAGCAGTTCTTC	CASSTVPNEQFF
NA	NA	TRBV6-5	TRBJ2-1	TGTGCCAGCAGTGGTGGTTATGAGCAGTTCTTC	CASSGGYEQFF
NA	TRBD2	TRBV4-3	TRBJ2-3	TGCGCCAGCAGCCAAGGAGCGGGATACGGCACAGATACGCAGTATTTT	CASSQGAGYGTDTQYF
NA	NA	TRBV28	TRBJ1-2	TGTGCCAGCAGTTTGGTCTGGGCAGGAGACGACTACACCTTC	CASSLVWAGDDYTF
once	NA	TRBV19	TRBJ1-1	TGTGCCAGTAGGGGACAAGGGACGAACACTGAAGCTTTCTTT	CASRGQGTNTEAFF
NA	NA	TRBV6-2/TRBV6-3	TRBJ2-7	TGTGCCAGCAGATATCTGGGCGACTACGAGCAGTACTTC	CASRYLGDYEQYF
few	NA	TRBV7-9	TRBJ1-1	TGTGCCAGCAGCTTCGGGAACACTGAAGCTTTCTTT	CASSFGNTEAFF
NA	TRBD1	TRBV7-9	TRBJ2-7	TGTGCCAGCAGCCCGGACAGGTTTCCCTACGAGCAGTACTTC	CASSPDRFPYEQYF
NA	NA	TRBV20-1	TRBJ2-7	TGCAGTGCTAGAGGAAGTAGCGGCTACGAGCAGTACTTC	CSARGSSGYEQYF
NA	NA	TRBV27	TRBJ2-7	TGTGCCAGCAGTTTCGTCGGCTACGAGCAGTACTTC	CASSFVGYEQYF
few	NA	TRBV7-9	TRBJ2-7	TGTGCCAGCAGCTTTGGACAGAGTCGTCAGCAGTACTTC	CASSFGQSRQQYF
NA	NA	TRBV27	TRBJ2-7	TGTGCCAGCGCAACCGGGAACACCTACGAGCAGTACTTC	CASATGNTYEQYF
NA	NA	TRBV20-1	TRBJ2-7	TGCAGTGCTCCTCGGCTAGCGCTTTCCTACGAGCAGTACTTC	CSAPRLALSYEQYF
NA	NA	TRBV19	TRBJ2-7	TGTGCCAGTAGTATAGACGCGGAATTCGGCTACGAGCAGTACTTC	CASSIDAEFGYEQYF
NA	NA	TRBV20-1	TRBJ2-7	TGCAGTGCTAGGGGACGGTTAGACTACGAGCAGTACTTC	CSARGRLDYEQYF
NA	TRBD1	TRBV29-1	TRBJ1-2	TGCAGCGCCTGGACAGGACCCTATGGCTACACCTTC	CSAWTGPYGYTF
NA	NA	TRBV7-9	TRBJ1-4	TGTGCCAGCAGCTTGAATGAAAAACTGTTTTTT	CASSLNEKLFF